Below are 15 T cell receptor beta chains sequenced from a single sample in a study of OX40 agonist ivuxolimab in advanced cancers. Sequencing was performed with immunoSEQ multiplex PCR; in TCRdb, only in-frame clones are kept and a portion is missing. The sample includes tens of thousands of clones, approximately 80% seen only once; the top ten take around 2.1%. This sample comprised CD4+ or CD8+ T cells sorted from blood, obtained in a trial of the OX40 agonist ivuxolimab. The receptors stem from an adult with an advanced solid tumor such as melanoma, head and neck, liver or kidney cancer.

This chain connects TRBV6-1 to TRBJ1-4; no definite D call. The germline gives CDR1 MNHNS, CDR2 SASEGT. V gave up 6 bases and J gave up 12 bases, with 23 bases separating them. The CDR3 loop spans 15 amino acids. The CDR3 DNA reads TGTGCCAGCAGGGAGACGAATAAGGCAGGCTTCGAACTGTTTTTT. This encodes CASRETNKAGFELFF.

This sequence joins TRBV6-6 and TRBJ2-1; maybe TRBD1 (5 bases). Germline loops: CDR1 MNHNY, CDR2 SVGAGI (reference sequence). The V gene lost 0 bases and the J gene lost 4 bases, with 7 bases spanning the gap. The CDR3 is made up of 14 amino acids. This CDR3 is CASSYSTVYNEQFF. The CDR3 region has the DNA TGTGCCAGCAGTTACTCGACAGTGTACAATGAGCAGTTCTTC.

The gene calls are TRBV5-4 and TRBJ2-7; unclear D gene. The germline V and J ends were trimmed by 0 bases and 4 bases, with 8 bases remaining between them. This CDR3 has 13 amino acids. Germline CDR1 and CDR2: SGHNT and YYREEE (reference sequence). The CDR3 sequence: CASSLAYSYEQYF. CDR3 nucleotides: TGTGCCAGCAGCTTGGCATACTCTTACGAGCAGTACTTC.

With respect to this clone: The sample contains more than one DNA sequence encoding this CDR3. The chain joins TRBV5-1 to TRBJ1-5; 7 bases match TRBD1. The CDR3 runs 16 residues. Germline CDR1 reads SGHRS; CDR2 reads YFSETQ. The junction had 4 bases not matched to a gene; V was cut back by 0 bases and J by 1 base. In nucleotides, the CDR3 is TGCGCCAGCAGCTTGGGCGACAGGGACAGCAATCAGCCCCAGCATTTT. Its protein product is CASSLGDRDSNQPQHF.

The chain employs TRBV5-6 and TRBJ1-2; 8 bases agree with TRBD1. Germline V gene sequence: CDR1 SGHDT, CDR2 YYEEEE. The V gene end was trimmed by 4 bases and the J gene end by 8 bases; junction bases not matched to a gene: 4. The CDR3 contains 12 residues. CDR3 nucleotides: TGTGCCAGCAGCCCGACAGGGGACGGCTACACCTTC. Translating it yields CASSPTGDGYTF.

The chain combines TRBV2 with TRBJ1-5; no clear D gene. This CDR3 has 16 amino acids. Trimming pared 3 bases from V and 2 bases from J, leaving 14 bases between. CDR1 and CDR2 from the germline V gene are SNHLY and FYNNEI. The CDR3 region is CASSEPGLGRNQPQHF. CDR3 sequence (DNA): TGTGCCAGCAGTGAGCCGGGATTAGGCCGCAATCAGCCCCAGCATTTT.

The genes are TRBV20-1 and TRBJ2-1; weak D call: TRBD1 (6 bases). V lost 6 bases, J lost 6 bases, and 9 bases lay in between. CDR3 length equals 11 residues. Looked up from germline, CDR1 is DFQATT and CDR2 is SNEGSKA (reference sequence). Written as DNA, the CDR3 is TGCAGTGCCCAGACAGGCAATGAGCAGTTCTTC. It codes for CSAQTGNEQFF.

In its sample, this clone was seen a few times. The rearrangement links TRBV19 to TRBJ2-2; 11 bases are a match to TRBD2. Germline V gene lookup returns CDR1 LNHDA and CDR2 SQIVND (reference sequence). The CDR3 runs 17 residues. The junction had 10 bases not matched to a gene; V was cut back by 4 bases and J by 6 bases. CDR3 sequence reads: CASSTSGLAEQAGELFF. The CDR3, as DNA: TGTGCCAGTAGTACCTCGGGACTAGCGGAACAAGCCGGGGAGCTGTTTTTT.

In DNA, the CDR3 is TGCAGCGTTGAAGAACATGGGGGCACTGAAGCTTTCTTT. Translated: CSVEEHGGTEAFF. This chain connects TRBV29-1 to TRBJ1-1, with D maybe TRBD1 (5 bases). Trimming left V 0 bases short and J 4 bases short, with 9 bases between. In germline, CDR1 is SQVTM, CDR2 ANQGSEA. The CDR3 consists of 13 residues.

CDR3 nucleotide sequence: TGTGCCAGCTCACCGGTCTTTAAGGCGAACACCGGGGAGCTGTTTTTT. It encodes CASSPVFKANTGELFF. V usage is TRBV18 and J usage is TRBJ2-2; D is ambiguous. The germline V gene has CDR1 KGHSH and CDR2 LQKENI. The germline V and J ends were trimmed by 3 bases and 0 bases, with 11 bases remaining between them. This CDR3 spans 16 amino acids.

The sample holds one count of this clone. J is TRBJ2-3 and V is TRBV19, with D perhaps TRBD1 (6 bases). The CDR3 extends over 14 amino acids. V lost 5 bases to trimming and J lost 0 bases, with 9 bases between them. Germline CDR1 reads LNHDA; CDR2 reads SQIVND (reference sequence). The CDR3 DNA reads TGTGCCAGTAGTGTTCAGGGGAGCACAGATACGCAGTATTTT. Translated, it gives CASSVQGSTDTQYF.

This sequence joins TRBV11-2 and TRBJ2-7, with 9 nucleotides matching TRBD1. V lost 5 bases, J lost 6 bases, and 8 bases stayed unmatched. CDR1 and CDR2 from the germline V gene are SGHAT and FQNNGV. CDR3 size: 14 residues. The CDR3, as DNA: TGTGCCAGCAGCACCGGGACAGGGTTCGGCGAGCAGTACTTC. Translation: CASSTGTGFGEQYF.

The chain has TRBV11-3 and TRBJ2-2, with 8 nucleotides matching TRBD2. Germline V CDR1 and CDR2: SGHNT, YENEEA. The CDR3 spans 14 residues. The V segment lost 5 bases and the J segment 4 bases; nucleotides outside the gene matches: 3. CDR3 loop: CASSSSGVTGELFF. The CDR3 region has the DNA TGTGCCAGCAGCAGTAGCGGGGTCACCGGGGAGCTGTTTTTT. The full variable domain, with the rest looked up from reference TRBV11-3 and TRBJ2-2, is EAGVVQSPRYKIIEKKQPVAFWCNPISGHNTLYWYLQNLGQGPELLIRYENEEAVDDSQLPKDRFSAERLKGVDSTLKIQPAELGDSAVYLCASSSSGVTGELFFGEGSRLTVL.

J is TRBJ2-1 and V is TRBV11-3; no clear D gene. V was cut by 0 bases and J by 7 bases, with 22 bases left in between. The CDR3 runs 18 residues. Germline V gene sequence: CDR1 SGHNT, CDR2 YENEEA. The CDR3 DNA is TGTGCCAGCAGCTTAGATCGTGGTTCCCTTGGCACCCCAAATGAGCAGTTCTTC. Translation gives CASSLDRGSLGTPNEQFF.

The chain recombines TRBV10-3 with TRBJ2-7, with D perhaps matching TRBD2 (6 bases). The CDR3 has 14 residues. V lost 5 bases and J lost 2, with 13 bases in between. Germline CDR1 reads ENHRY; CDR2 reads SYGVKD. CDR3 region: CAISSGQHTYEQYF. The CDR3 DNA follows: TGTGCCATCAGTAGCGGGCAGCACACCTACGAGCAGTACTTC.